These T cell receptor beta chains were read from a single sample in a study of neoadjuvant anti-PD-1 for oral cavity cancer. Clones were sequenced by immunoSEQ multiplex PCR, and TCRdb holds only the in-frame ones, with some missing. Here the sample spans about 14,000 clones, 65% to 85% being singletons. Source: PBMCs, taken after nivolumab (anti-PD-1) treatment. All receptors come from a person aged 40 to 85 with oral cavity squamous cell carcinoma. CDR3s include the opening cysteine and the closing phenylalanine or tryptophan. A D gene is named only where the DNA matches it firmly. Expanded clones are given a class, and other clones once, few, many or no size at all.

v_call: TRBV6-5
j_call: TRBJ1-3
clone_size: once
d_call: .
cdr3_aa: CASRDPPGNTIYF
cdr3_nt: TGTGCCAGCAGGGACCCACCTGGAAACACCATATATTTT

v_call: TRBV27
j_call: TRBJ1-2
clone_size: .
d_call: .
cdr3_aa: CASSQFASYGYTF
cdr3_nt: TGTGCCAGCAGCCAGTTTGCAAGCTATGGCTACACCTTC

v_call: TRBV6-5
j_call: TRBJ1-5
clone_size: .
d_call: .
cdr3_aa: CASSPDRNQPQHF
cdr3_nt: TGTGCCAGCAGTCCCGACCGCAATCAGCCCCAGCATTTT

v_call: TRBV27
j_call: TRBJ2-7
clone_size: .
d_call: .
cdr3_aa: CASSDSLSEQYF
cdr3_nt: TGTGCCAGCAGCGACTCCCTCTCCGAGCAGTACTTC

v_call: TRBV5-1
j_call: TRBJ1-1
clone_size: few
d_call: .
cdr3_aa: CASSLASGSNTEAFF
cdr3_nt: TGCGCCAGCAGCTTGGCCTCGGGGTCGAACACTGAAGCTTTCTTT

v_call: TRBV13
j_call: TRBJ1-5
clone_size: .
d_call: .
cdr3_aa: CASSLRRLLGPQHF
cdr3_nt: TGTGCCAGCAGCTTAAGGCGGCTATTGGGGCCCCAGCATTTT

v_call: TRBV19
j_call: TRBJ2-2
clone_size: .
d_call: .
cdr3_aa: CASSMVQSANTGELFF
cdr3_nt: TGTGCCAGTAGTATGGTCCAGTCCGCGAACACCGGGGAGCTGTTTTTT

v_call: TRBV29-1
j_call: TRBJ2-6
clone_size: .
d_call: .
cdr3_aa: CSVGTNGANVLTF
cdr3_nt: TGCAGCGTTGGGACTAATGGGGCCAACGTCCTGACTTTC

v_call: TRBV5-1
j_call: TRBJ1-2
clone_size: .
d_call: .
cdr3_aa: CASSPGDGGYTF
cdr3_nt: TGCGCCAGCAGCCCAGGGGATGGCGGCTACACCTTC

v_call: TRBV10-1
j_call: TRBJ2-5
clone_size: .
d_call: TRBD1
cdr3_aa: CASSDEGWDRGQETQYF
cdr3_nt: TGCGCCAGCAGTGATGAGGGATGGGACAGGGGGCAAGAGACCCAGTACTTC

v_call: TRBV27
j_call: TRBJ2-3
clone_size: .
d_call: TRBD2
cdr3_aa: CASSTGGSQYF
cdr3_nt: TGTGCCAGCAGCACGGGGGGTTCGCAGTATTTT

v_call: TRBV7-8
j_call: TRBJ1-2
clone_size: .
d_call: .
cdr3_aa: CASSLGRGLYGYTF
cdr3_nt: TGTGCCAGCAGCTTAGGACGGGGACTCTATGGCTACACCTTC

v_call: TRBV28
j_call: TRBJ1-4
clone_size: .
d_call: TRBD1
cdr3_aa: CASSPGQVREKLFF
cdr3_nt: TGTGCCAGCAGCCCAGGACAGGTTCGGGAAAAACTGTTTTTT

v_call: TRBV27
j_call: TRBJ2-7
clone_size: once
d_call: .
cdr3_aa: CASISTRGGEQYF
cdr3_nt: TGTGCCAGCATTTCCACCAGGGGGGGCGAGCAGTACTTC

v_call: TRBV11-2
j_call: TRBJ1-1
clone_size: .
d_call: .
cdr3_aa: CASSLNNRYEAFF
cdr3_nt: TGTGCCAGCAGCTTAAATAATCGGTATGAAGCTTTCTTT

v_call: TRBV30
j_call: TRBJ1-5
clone_size: .
d_call: TRBD1
cdr3_aa: CAWDRGYSNQPQHF
cdr3_nt: TGTGCCTGGGACAGGGGGTATAGCAATCAGCCCCAGCATTTT

v_call: TRBV27
j_call: TRBJ2-7
clone_size: .
d_call: .
cdr3_aa: CASSQRHSHTEQYF
cdr3_nt: TGTGCCAGCAGTCAACGCCATTCTCATACCGAGCAGTACTTC

v_call: TRBV10-2
j_call: TRBJ1-2
clone_size: .
d_call: .
cdr3_aa: CASSESVMDYGYTF
cdr3_nt: TGCGCCAGCAGTGAGTCGGTCATGGACTATGGCTACACCTTC

v_call: TRBV15
j_call: TRBJ2-7
clone_size: .
d_call: .
cdr3_aa: CATSRDPAGGLSYEQYF
cdr3_nt: TGTGCCACCAGCAGAGATCCAGCCGGCGGGCTATCCTACGAGCAGTACTTC

v_call: TRBV27
j_call: TRBJ2-2
clone_size: few
d_call: .
cdr3_aa: CASSLSRTSQYTGELFF
cdr3_nt: TGTGCCAGCAGTTTAAGTAGAACTTCACAATACACCGGGGAGCTGTTTTTT

v_call: TRBV4-2
j_call: TRBJ2-2
clone_size: .
d_call: TRBD1
cdr3_aa: CASSPTPGQGPGELFF
cdr3_nt: TGTGCCAGCAGCCCCACACCGGGACAGGGACCCGGGGAGCTGTTTTTT

v_call: TRBV6-1
j_call: TRBJ2-6
clone_size: .
d_call: .
cdr3_aa: CASDWTSSGANVLTF
cdr3_nt: TGTGCCAGCGATTGGACATCCTCTGGGGCCAACGTCCTGACTTTC

v_call: TRBV6-5
j_call: TRBJ2-5
clone_size: .
d_call: TRBD2
cdr3_aa: CASSLLAGLETQYF
cdr3_nt: TGTGCCAGCAGCTTATTAGCGGGGCTGGAGACCCAGTACTTC

v_call: TRBV30
j_call: TRBJ2-3
clone_size: .
d_call: TRBD2
cdr3_aa: CAWSGVAGTTDTQYF
cdr3_nt: TGTGCCTGGAGTGGGGTAGCGGGGACCACAGATACGCAGTATTTT

v_call: TRBV5-4
j_call: TRBJ2-6
clone_size: .
d_call: .
cdr3_aa: CASSGRRFSGANVLTF
cdr3_nt: TGTGCCAGCAGCGGTCGGAGATTCTCTGGGGCCAACGTCCTGACTTTC

v_call: TRBV4-1
j_call: TRBJ2-7
clone_size: .
d_call: TRBD2
cdr3_aa: CASSQVSGFSSYEQYF
cdr3_nt: TGCGCCAGCAGCCAAGTTAGCGGGTTTAGCTCCTACGAGCAGTACTTC

v_call: TRBV5-1
j_call: TRBJ1-1
clone_size: .
d_call: TRBD1
cdr3_aa: CASSQGGREAFF
cdr3_nt: TGCGCCAGCAGCCAGGGGGGAAGAGAAGCTTTCTTT

v_call: TRBV28
j_call: TRBJ2-3
clone_size: .
d_call: TRBD1
cdr3_aa: CASSEETGRFGDTQYF
cdr3_nt: TGTGCCAGCAGTGAGGAGACAGGGCGTTTTGGGGATACGCAGTATTTT

v_call: TRBV7-8
j_call: TRBJ1-2
clone_size: .
d_call: .
cdr3_aa: CASSLVSGTTNYGYTF
cdr3_nt: TGTGCCAGCAGCCTGGTTTCCGGGACAACTAACTATGGCTACACCTTC

v_call: TRBV4-2
j_call: TRBJ2-1
clone_size: .
d_call: TRBD1
cdr3_aa: CASSQTGQGQSYNEQFF
cdr3_nt: TGTGCCAGCAGCCAGACGGGACAGGGGCAGTCCTACAATGAGCAGTTCTTC

v_call: TRBV2
j_call: TRBJ2-7
clone_size: .
d_call: TRBD2
cdr3_aa: CASRTSALSYEQYF
cdr3_nt: TGTGCCAGCAGGACTAGCGCACTCTCCTACGAGCAGTACTTC

v_call: TRBV30
j_call: TRBJ1-6
clone_size: once
d_call: .
cdr3_aa: CAWSTQSNSPLHF
cdr3_nt: TGTGCCTGGAGTACCCAATCTAATTCACCCCTCCACTTT

v_call: TRBV7-9
j_call: TRBJ1-1
clone_size: .
d_call: TRBD1
cdr3_aa: CASSLGISRGLNTEAFF
cdr3_nt: TGTGCCAGCAGCTTAGGGATTTCTAGGGGGCTTAACACTGAAGCTTTCTTT

v_call: TRBV4-1
j_call: TRBJ2-5
clone_size: once
d_call: .
cdr3_aa: CASSQFSGETQYF
cdr3_nt: TGCGCCAGCAGCCAATTTAGCGGAGAGACCCAGTACTTC

v_call: TRBV28
j_call: TRBJ2-7
clone_size: .
d_call: .
cdr3_aa: CASSFTEQYF
cdr3_nt: TGTGCCAGCAGTTTCACCGAGCAGTACTTC

v_call: TRBV18
j_call: TRBJ1-2
clone_size: .
d_call: TRBD1
cdr3_aa: CASSLQTGEIGYTF
cdr3_nt: TGTGCCAGCTCACTGCAGACAGGGGAAATTGGCTACACCTTC

v_call: TRBV7-6
j_call: TRBJ2-1
clone_size: .
d_call: TRBD1
cdr3_aa: CASSPGTGKTEQFF
cdr3_nt: TGTGCCAGCAGCCCCGGGACAGGGAAGACTGAGCAGTTCTTC

v_call: TRBV5-1
j_call: TRBJ2-3
clone_size: .
d_call: TRBD1
cdr3_aa: CASSSDRDLTDTQYF
cdr3_nt: TGCGCCAGCAGCTCGGACAGGGACCTCACAGATACGCAGTATTTT

v_call: TRBV12-5
j_call: TRBJ1-6
clone_size: once
d_call: TRBD1
cdr3_aa: CASGQEGASPLHF
cdr3_nt: TGTGCTAGTGGGCAGGAGGGGGCCTCACCCCTCCACTTT

v_call: TRBV7-3
j_call: TRBJ1-6
clone_size: few
d_call: .
cdr3_aa: CASSSGLSNSPLHF
cdr3_nt: TGTGCCAGCAGCTCCGGCCTATCAAATTCACCCCTCCACTTT

v_call: TRBV9
j_call: TRBJ1-1
clone_size: .
d_call: .
cdr3_aa: CASSHSPDGGKHTEAFF
cdr3_nt: TGTGCCAGCAGCCACTCCCCCGACGGGGGCAAGCACACTGAAGCTTTCTTT

v_call: TRBV30
j_call: TRBJ1-1
clone_size: .
d_call: .
cdr3_aa: CAWSPTGVEAFF
cdr3_nt: TGTGCCTGGAGTCCCACGGGGGTTGAAGCTTTCTTT

v_call: TRBV30
j_call: TRBJ2-5
clone_size: .
d_call: .
cdr3_aa: CASYPGEGQETQYF
cdr3_nt: TGTGCCTCCTACCCCGGAGAGGGACAAGAGACCCAGTACTTC